This TCR beta chain is from a study of shared clonotypes between healthy human individuals. The data were produced by immunoSEQ multiplex PCR, yet TCRdb's version contains in-frame clones alone and is incomplete. This table holds hundreds of thousands of clones, about 95% found once. Per germline, CDR1 KGHSH and CDR2 LQKENI. The CDR3 is 14 amino acids. V dropped 3 bases and J dropped 3 bases, with 11 bases sitting between them. The gene calls are TRBV18 and TRBJ1-2; D is possibly TRBD1 (5 bases). Material: naive CD4+ T cells sorted from blood. Subset of the sample: CD45RA+ positively selected. This clonotype was obtained from a woman in her twenties or thirties in good health. CDR3 coding DNA: TGTGCCAGCTCACCCGGGGGACTTTACTATGGCTACACCTTC. Its translation is CASSPGGLYYGYTF.